This T cell receptor beta chain was retrieved from a study of blood T cells in healthy people across ages. This clonotype was detected ten times or more. Next came a second PCR, run for roughly 6 to 11 cycles, which used a sample-barcoded 5' primer along with a J-beta primer mix. MiXCR was run by TCRdb on the 5' RACE reads, yielding one entry per CDR3 protein. The table shows roughly 1,700,000 distinct CDR3 sequences, with roughly 30% occurring only once. V lost 7 bases and J lost 0, with 19 bases in between. The CDR3 loop spans 15 amino acids. CDR1 is SQVTM and CDR2 is ANQGSEA in the germline V gene.

The sequence derives from a woman in her 30s in good health. The source material was blood. The rearrangement joins TRBV29-1 to TRBJ2-7, with D perhaps TRBD1 or TRBD2 (5 bases each). The CDR3 protein is CSAVGHVGGSYEQYF. In DNA, the CDR3 is TGCAGCGCAGTGGGGCATGTTGGGGGCTCCTACGAGCAGTACTTC.